The 19 T cell receptor beta chains given below trace back to one sample, sequenced in a study of T cell repertoires in cytomegalovirus infection (dated by TCRdb to about 2019). Their target antigens are unknown. TCRdb lists the instrument as Illumina HiSeq 1500. TCRdb applied fastp at Q25 and MiXCR to the public reads, then kept only in-frame beta chains. Each CDR3 protein gets just one entry, which takes the most common genes and DNA from the rows behind it. The sample table lists roughly 860,000 distinct CDR3 sequences, approximately 30% of them with a count of one. The ten largest clonotypes hold roughly 12% of the sample. Per the publication, the treatment or condition label means: in vitro stimulation with specific CMV peptide epitopes to enrich CMV-specific T cells. The source material was cultured CD8+ T cells from PBMCs, sampled from culture after CMV antigen stimulation. The receptors come from a human donor in good health (CMV status not recorded). Some clones in this sample may be carry-over from other donors' samples.

The chain recombines TRBV7-3 with TRBJ1-1; D remains ambiguous. Deletions cut 0 bases from V and 5 bases from J, with 10 bases between. The germline V gene encodes CDR1 SGHTA and CDR2 FQGTGA. This CDR3 has 14 amino acids. The CDR3 bases are TGTGCCAGCAGCTTAACGGCAGGCGGGACTGAAGCTTTCTTT. It encodes CASSLTAGGTEAFF.

This clonotype was observed a handful of times. The chain carries TRBV3-1 and TRBJ1-5; D call uncertain. The length of the CDR3 is 14 residues. Germline values: CDR1 LGHDT, CDR2 YNNKEL (reference sequence). Trimming cost V 4 bases and J 3 bases, with 10 bases left between them. As DNA, the CDR3 is TGTGCCAGCAGCCTAAGGACGGACAATCAGCCCCAGCATTTT. Translated, it gives CASSLRTDNQPQHF.

This clonotype turned up a few times. The chain has TRBV7-9 and TRBJ2-1; D might be TRBD2 (5 bases). Germline V CDR1 and CDR2: SEHNR, FQNEAQ (reference sequence). CDR3 length: 12 residues. Trimming stripped 11 bases from V and 8 bases from J, with 16 bases between. The CDR3 is CAGRTGVYEQFF. DNA of the CDR3: TGTGCCGGACGGACTGGGGTATATGAGCAGTTCTTC.

This clonotype showed up just a few times. This chain joins TRBV2 and TRBJ1-2; tentatively, D is TRBD1 (6 bases). Trimming removed 3 bases from V and 4 bases from J, with 12 bases in between. CDR1 and CDR2 (germline): SNHLY, FYNNEI. The CDR3 consists of 14 residues. The CDR3 DNA reads TGTGCCAGCAGTGACGGGACAAACGTCTATGGCTACACCTTC. Its protein is CASSDGTNVYGYTF.

At least ten counts were recorded for this clonotype. The chain recombines TRBV7-2 with TRBJ2-3; 13 nucleotides align to TRBD2. Germline assignment: CDR1 SGHTA and CDR2 FQGNSA. The CDR3 is 15 amino acids. After removal of 5 bases from V and 6 bases from J, the junction contained 5 bases not matched to a gene. The CDR3 DNA follows: TGTGCCAGCAGCGGGACTAGCGGGGTGAGGGATACGCAGTATTTT. Protein: CASSGTSGVRDTQYF.

The J gene is TRBJ2-7, the V gene TRBV7-1, with D maybe TRBD2 (5 bases). TRBV7-1 is given ORF status, its function remaining uncertain. The CDR3 totals 15 residues. V was clipped by 3 bases and J by 2 bases, with 14 bases between them. CDR3 region: CASSSARDPTYEQYF. CDR3 bases: TGTGCCAGCAGCTCCGCTCGGGATCCCACCTACGAGCAGTACTTC.

The chain employs TRBV12-3 or TRBV12-4 and TRBJ1-3; 8 bases map to TRBD1. The CDR3 runs 15 residues. V was clipped by 7 bases and J by 0 bases; unmatched bases: 5. CDR3 protein: CASKGTGSSGNTIYF. CDR3 bases: TGTGCCAGCAAGGGGACAGGTAGCTCTGGAAACACCATATATTTT.

This clonotype has more than one count but fewer than ten. J is TRBJ1-2 and V is TRBV27; 8 positions agree with TRBD1. The junction had 6 bases not matched to a gene; V was cut back by 3 bases and J by 6 bases. Germline V lookup: CDR1 MNHEY, CDR2 SMNVEV (reference sequence). The CDR3 totals 14 residues. The CDR3 DNA follows: TGTGCCAGCAGTTTCAGGGGGCTTCTAGATGGCTACACCTTC. Translating gives CASSFRGLLDGYTF.

The chain links TRBV4-3 to TRBJ1-1; D uncertain. The CDR3 extends over 14 amino acids. The V end lost 1 base, the J end lost 7 bases, and 13 bases lay between the germline ends. The germline CDR1 and CDR2 sequences are LGHNA and YSLEER. The CDR3, as DNA: TGCGCCAGCAGCCAAGGTCTACAGTATATTGAAGCTTTCTTT. Translated, it gives CASSQGLQYIEAFF.

The chain links TRBV2 to TRBJ1-2, with 9 bases lining up with TRBD1. Germline-derived CDR1 and CDR2 are SNHLY and FYNNEI. Unmatched junction bases numbered 6, after V lost 6 bases and J lost 4 bases. The CDR3 loop spans 14 amino acids. CDR3 sequence: CASRDSDRGYGYTF. DNA of the CDR3: TGTGCCAGCAGGGATTCGGACAGGGGCTATGGCTACACCTTC.

This clonotype was detected only a few times. This chain uses TRBV6-2 or TRBV6-3 with TRBJ1-2; tentative D call: TRBD1 (6 bases). With 2 bases removed from V and 3 bases from J, the gap between germline ends came to 10 bases. This CDR3 contains 14 residues. Germline V gives CDR1 MNHEY, CDR2 SVGEGT. CDR3 loop: CASSYGQNDYGYTF. DNA of the CDR3: TGTGCCAGCAGTTACGGACAGAATGACTATGGCTACACCTTC.

A few counts support this clonotype. The rearrangement links TRBV10-2 to TRBJ2-2, with 9 nucleotides matching TRBD2. The germline CDR1 and CDR2 sequences are WSHSY and SAAADI. There are 15 residues in the CDR3. J lost 5 bases, V lost 4 bases, and 5 bases had no gene match. The CDR3 nucleotides are TGCGCCAGCAGTGCCAGCGGGGGGCTTACCGGGGAGCTGTTTTTT. It yields the protein CASSASGGLTGELFF.

Of note for this clonotype: A read error may account for a junction end that differs from germline. CDR3 loop: CASSRQGGHYDYTF. CDR3 DNA: TGTGCCAGCAGTAGACAGGGAGGGCACTATGACTACACCTTC. The J gene is TRBJ1-2, the V gene TRBV6-5; 7 nucleotides align to TRBD1. The CDR3 is 14 amino acids. Germline CDR1 is MNHEY and CDR2 is SVGAGI.

J is TRBJ2-5 and V is TRBV12-3 or TRBV12-4; D might be TRBD1 (6 bases). The CDR3 has 15 residues. V was shortened by 2 bases and J by 0 bases, with 10 bases between the two germline ends. CDR3 region: CASSLWGPDQETQYF. The CDR3 nucleotides read TGTGCCAGCAGTTTATGGGGGCCCGACCAAGAGACCCAGTACTTC.

This clonotype was detected a few times. This chain connects TRBV6-1 to TRBJ2-7, with 10 bases aligning to TRBD1. Germline CDR1 is MNHNS and CDR2 is SASEGT. V lost 4 bases to trimming and J lost 3 bases; unmatched junction nucleotides: 6. This CDR3 contains 15 residues. The CDR3 coding sequence is TGTGCCAGCAGTGTTGACAGGGGGCGCGTCTACGAGCAGTACGTC. Translated: CASSVDRGRVYEQYV.

This clonotype came up a few times. The chain uses TRBV11-2 and TRBJ2-2; either TRBD1 or TRBD2 may supply D (5 bases each). Germline CDR1 and CDR2: SGHAT and FQNNGV. CDR3 size: 17 residues. V was shortened by 1 base and J by 5 bases, with 17 bases between the two germline ends. CDR3 loop: CASSLVVRETSTGELFF. The CDR3 coding sequence is TGTGCCAGCAGCTTAGTAGTCAGGGAGACAAGTACCGGGGAGCTGTTTTTT.

The CDR3 loop reads CASSEVWTTMNTEAFF. The DNA of the CDR3 is TGTGCCAGCAGTGAAGTCTGGACCACTATGAACACTGAAGCTTTCTTT. The chain employs TRBV6-1 and TRBJ1-1; D is undetermined. V shed 1 base and J shed 0 bases, with 12 bases lying between them. Per germline, CDR1 MNHNS and CDR2 SASEGT. The CDR3 sequence is 16 residues long.

J is TRBJ2-3 and V is TRBV6-2 or TRBV6-3; D may be TRBD2 (6 bases). V was clipped by 6 bases and J by 13 bases, with 14 bases between them. CDR3 length: 11 residues. Germline CDR1 is MNHEY and CDR2 is SVGEGT. The CDR3 is CASRSGDREYF. In DNA, the CDR3 is TGTGCCAGCAGGTCGGGGGACCGTGAGTATTTT.

This clonotype was seen more than once but under ten times. The chain has TRBV4-3 and TRBJ1-1; tentative D call: TRBD1 (5 bases). The CDR3 extends over 15 amino acids. The ends were cut back, 1 base at V and 1 base at J, with 10 bases in the middle. Germline CDR1 and CDR2: LGHNA and YSLEER. The CDR3: CASSQGRTGNTEAFF. CDR3 coding DNA: TGCGCCAGCAGCCAAGGGAGAACAGGGAACACTGAAGCTTTCTTT.